The 30 T cell receptor beta chains below come from one sample, sequenced in a study of blood T cell repertoires in COVID-19 (dated by TCRdb to about 2020). The library came from the immunoSEQ multiplex PCR assay. TCRdb took this table from immuneACCESS and kept in-frame rearrangements with V and J called. Such tables lack part of the clones; where checked against another copy, unresolved V genes explain under half of the gap, and the rest is unexplained. Within this sample are 160,000 or so clones, with roughly 82% of them counted one time only. Over 7.5% of the sample is held by the ten biggest clonotypes. Sequenced: peripheral blood. These receptors were collected from a woman aged 70-85 years with acute or convalescent COVID-19.

The chain employs TRBV12-3 or TRBV12-4 and TRBJ2-3; D is possibly TRBD2 (7 bases). Trimming removed 4 bases at V and 8 bases at J, with 13 bases between. The CDR3 sequence is 13 residues long. The CDR3 here is CASSSGGPATQYF. CDR3 DNA sequence: TGTGCCAGCAGTTCCGGGGGGCCTGCTACGCAGTATTTT.

This clone was seen more than once but under ten times. The chain uses TRBV24-1 and TRBJ1-2; the match to TRBD1 covers 7 bases. Germline assignment: CDR1 KGHDR and CDR2 SFDVKD. J was trimmed by 6 bases and V by 7 bases; bases with no gene match: 13. This CDR3 spans 15 amino acids. The CDR3 loop reads CATRGRRGCYHGYTF. The CDR3 DNA reads TGTGCCACCAGGGGTCGCAGGGGGTGTTACCATGGCTACACCTTC.

The chain is built from TRBV5-1 and TRBJ2-3, with TRBD1 matching 7 bases. The CDR3 is 14 amino acids. V shed 6 bases, J shed 2 bases, and the junction held 6 bases outside the gene matches. Germline values: CDR1 SGHRS, CDR2 YFSETQ. CDR3 in DNA: TGCGCCAGCAAGGGGGCGACACTCACAGATACGCAGTATTTT. Amino acids: CASKGATLTDTQYF.

The rearrangement joins TRBV25-1 to TRBJ1-1; D call uncertain. The germline V gene has CDR1 MGHDK and CDR2 SYGVNS. The V gene lost 4 bases and the J gene lost 1 base, with 7 bases spanning the gap. The CDR3 runs to 13 residues. The CDR3: CASSVAGNTEAFF. CDR3 DNA: TGTGCCAGCAGTGTTGCAGGGAACACTGAAGCTTTCTTT.

The V gene is TRBV27, the J gene TRBJ1-1, with D hard to call. Germline lookup yields CDR1 MNHEY and CDR2 SMNVEV (reference sequence). With 2 bases removed from V and 1 base from J, the gap between germline ends came to 5 bases. The CDR3 contains 13 residues. CDR3 nucleotide sequence: TGTGCCAGCAGTTTAGGAGAGAACACTGAAGCTTTCTTT. This gives the protein CASSLGENTEAFF.

About this clone itself: The same CDR3 also results from other DNA sequences found in this sample. The chain combines TRBV7-2 with TRBJ2-7; weak D call: TRBD2 (7 bases). Germline loops: CDR1 SGHTA, CDR2 FQGNSA. This CDR3 is 14 amino acids long. Between the trimmed V and J ends, which lost 3 bases and 0 bases, there was a span of 9 bases. CDR3 nucleotides: TGTGCCAGCAGCTTGGGGGGGGCCTCCTACGAGCAGTACTTC. The encoded protein is CASSLGGASYEQYF.

The V gene is TRBV10-3, the J gene TRBJ1-1; weak D call: TRBD1 (6 bases). Looked up from germline, CDR1 is ENHRY and CDR2 is SYGVKD. The CDR3 has 14 amino acids. Trimming removed 7 bases at V and 1 base at J, with 13 bases between. This chain's CDR3 is CAITGDTKNTEAFF. In DNA form, the CDR3 reads TGTGCCATCACTGGGGACACAAAGAACACTGAAGCTTTCTTT.

The chain recombines TRBV5-4 with TRBJ2-3, with 9 bases that match TRBD2. The CDR3 contains 16 residues. Germline V gives CDR1 SGHNT, CDR2 YYREEE (reference sequence). Germline trimming cut 0 bases from V and 2 bases from J; bases unmatched to any gene: 4. CDR3 residues: CASSLEQRGATDTQYF. The CDR3 nucleotides read TGTGCCAGCAGCTTGGAACAGCGGGGGGCCACAGATACGCAGTATTTT.

V usage is TRBV6-4 and J usage is TRBJ2-2, with D possibly TRBD2 on 6 matching bases. Trimming removed 6 bases from V and 4 bases from J, with 12 bases in between. Germline loops: CDR1 MRHNA, CDR2 SNTAGT. The CDR3 covers 14 residues. Here the CDR3 DNA reads TGTGCCAGCAGAGGCAGGGAGGCCACCGGGGAGCTGTTTTTT. It specifies CASRGREATGELFF.

This chain links TRBV7-2 with TRBJ2-7, with D unclear. V lost 1 base and J lost 2, with 12 bases in between. This CDR3 comprises 15 residues. In germline, CDR1 is SGHTA, CDR2 FQGNSA. The CDR3 protein is CASSLGGPGPYEQYF. CDR3 bases: TGTGCCAGCAGCTTAGGTGGGCCCGGCCCCTACGAGCAGTACTTC.

The chain links TRBV7-2 to TRBJ1-1, with D unclear. Germline V gene data show CDR1 as SGHTA and CDR2 as FQGNSA. This CDR3 comprises 14 residues. The V gene lost 4 bases and the J gene lost 5 bases, with 14 bases spanning the gap. CDR3 sequence (DNA): TGTGCCAGCAGCTCCGGACGGGAACAGACTGAAGCTTTCTTT. Its protein is CASSSGREQTEAFF.

The J gene is TRBJ1-6, the V gene TRBV5-4, with 9 bases fitting TRBD1. This CDR3 is built from 16 residues. V lost 3 bases to trimming and J lost 4 bases; unmatched junction nucleotides: 5. Per the germline V gene, CDR1 is SGHNT and CDR2 is YYREEE (reference sequence). The CDR3 bases are TGTGCCAGCAGCTCACCGACAGGGGGGTATAATTCACCCCTCCACTTT. Translation gives CASSSPTGGYNSPLHF.

The chain joins TRBV30 to TRBJ1-2; the D gene is possibly TRBD1 (5 bases). The CDR3 has 13 residues. Germline-derived CDR1 and CDR2 are GTSNPN and SVGIG (reference sequence). V was trimmed by 6 bases and J by 1 base, leaving 12 bases between them. CDR3 loop: CACDRYFNYGYTF. Here the CDR3 DNA reads TGTGCCTGCGACAGATACTTTAACTATGGCTACACCTTC.

This rearrangement joins TRBV19 to TRBJ1-1; D ambiguous. Germline V CDR1 and CDR2: LNHDA, SQIVND (reference sequence). The V and J ends lost 3 bases and 0 bases respectively, with 8 bases between them. This CDR3 is built from 14 residues. The CDR3 DNA reads TGTGCCAGTAGTATCTGGCAGGTGAACACTGAAGCTTTCTTT. Translation gives CASSIWQVNTEAFF.

The rearrangement links TRBV5-4 to TRBJ1-6, with unresolved D. Germline V CDR1 and CDR2: SGHNT, YYREEE (reference sequence). The V end lost 7 bases, the J end lost 9 bases, and 14 bases lay between the germline ends. This CDR3 spans 13 amino acids. The CDR3 protein is CASPKEARSPLHF. CDR3 nucleotide sequence: TGTGCCAGCCCTAAGGAGGCGCGTTCACCCCTCCACTTT.

The chain recombines TRBV11-1 with TRBJ1-2; 7 bases line up with TRBD1. V shed 5 bases and J 4 bases; nucleotides not matched to a gene: 10. Germline V gene data show CDR1 as SGHAT and CDR2 as FQDESV (reference sequence). The CDR3 sequence is 15 residues long. DNA for the CDR3: TGTGCCAGCAGCCTCAGAGGGGGCGCTGGCTATGGCTACACCTTC. Its protein product is CASSLRGGAGYGYTF.

This chain uses TRBV27 with TRBJ1-2; possibly TRBD1 for D (6 bases). The length of the CDR3 is 12 residues. Trimming removed 5 bases at V and 8 bases at J, with 12 bases between. Germline assignment: CDR1 MNHEY and CDR2 SMNVEV (reference sequence). The CDR3 spells CASSPLQGGYTF. CDR3 DNA: TGTGCCAGCAGTCCGCTACAGGGCGGCTACACCTTC.

This clone came up once. The chain carries TRBV7-9 and TRBJ2-3; D not resolved. CDR1 and CDR2 (germline): SEHNR, FQNEAQ (reference sequence). This CDR3 spans 14 amino acids. V lost 6 bases and J lost 6, with 16 bases in between. The CDR3 here is CASRPTEPSDTQYF. CDR3 bases: TGTGCCAGCAGGCCGACTGAACCGTCCGATACGCAGTATTTT.

The sample holds one count of this clone. The chain is built from TRBV27 and TRBJ1-2; 9 nucleotides align to TRBD1. The germline gives CDR1 MNHEY, CDR2 SMNVEV (reference sequence). CDR3 size: 15 residues. The V segment lost 5 bases and the J segment 4 bases; nucleotides outside the gene matches: 8. The CDR3 sequence is CASSTRTGASYGYTF. Here the CDR3 DNA reads TGTGCCAGCAGTACAAGGACAGGGGCCAGCTATGGCTACACCTTC.

DNA for the CDR3: TGTGCCAGCAGTCCAAGACTAGCGGTTTACAATGAGCAGTTCTTC. This encodes CASSPRLAVYNEQFF. The chain joins TRBV28 to TRBJ2-1; the match to TRBD2 covers 9 bases. With V trimmed by 5 bases and J by 4 bases, 6 bases remained unmatched. The CDR3 extends over 15 amino acids. Germline V gives CDR1 MDHEN, CDR2 SYDVKM.

V usage is TRBV24-1 and J usage is TRBJ2-6; D is perhaps TRBD1 (6 bases). This CDR3 is 19 amino acids long. Germline V lookup: CDR1 KGHDR, CDR2 SFDVKD. Trimming shortened V by 3 bases and J by 2 bases, and 19 bases separated the two germline ends. CDR3 amino acids: CATSDGTNQGSPGANVLTF. CDR3 nucleotides: TGTGCCACCAGTGATGGCACAAATCAGGGGTCCCCTGGGGCCAACGTCCTGACTTTC.

V and J are TRBV10-3 and TRBJ2-2, with 9 bases aligning to TRBD2. The J segment lost 3 bases and the V segment lost 6 bases, leaving 11 bases of the junction unmatched. The length of the CDR3 is 17 residues. Per the germline V gene, CDR1 is ENHRY and CDR2 is SYGVKD. The CDR3 bases are TGTGCCATCAGCAACTTAGCGGGAGAAGTGTACACCGGGGAGCTGTTTTTT. Its translation: CAISNLAGEVYTGELFF.

The chain combines TRBV5-1 with TRBJ1-1, with no clear D. Looked up from germline, CDR1 is SGHRS and CDR2 is YFSETQ. This CDR3 region has 14 residues. The V gene lost 0 bases and the J gene lost 5 bases, with 11 bases spanning the gap. The CDR3: CASSLGGGPTEAFF. CDR3 nucleotides: TGCGCCAGCAGCTTGGGAGGTGGCCCGACTGAAGCTTTCTTT.

The chain links TRBV30 to TRBJ1-2; 7 positions match TRBD1. Germline V CDR1 and CDR2: GTSNPN, SVGIG (reference sequence). The trim removed 2 bases at V and 8 bases at J, leaving 8 bases unmatched. The CDR3 has 13 residues. In DNA form, the CDR3 reads TGTGCCTGGAGTAATAGACAGGGTTGGGGCTACACCTTC. This sequence encodes CAWSNRQGWGYTF.

The chain has TRBV30 and TRBJ1-2; D unclear. V gave up 1 base and J gave up 4 bases, with 13 bases separating them. This CDR3 contains 14 residues. From germline, CDR1 is GTSNPN and CDR2 SVGIG (reference sequence). The CDR3 DNA sequence: TGTGCCTGGAGTGCATCTTCCAGTTCCTATGGCTACACCTTC. Translation gives CAWSASSSSYGYTF.

The gene calls are TRBV4-1 and TRBJ1-6; 7 bases are shared with TRBD1. Germline values: CDR1 MGHRA, CDR2 YSYEKL. V lost 5 bases to trimming and J lost 9 bases; unmatched junction nucleotides: 7. The CDR3 length is 14 residues. CDR3 residues: CASSEQGIPSPLHF. In nucleotides, the CDR3 is TGCGCCAGCAGCGAACAGGGGATTCCTTCACCCCTCCACTTT.

The CDR3 protein is CASSLRDRGVGVDNEQFF. The DNA of the CDR3 is TGTGCCAGCAGCTTAAGGGACAGGGGTGTGGGGGTAGACAATGAGCAGTTCTTC. The chain has TRBV7-8 and TRBJ2-1, with 10 bases lining up with TRBD1. The CDR3 contains 18 residues. Germline V lookup: CDR1 SGHVS, CDR2 FQNEAQ. V was pared by 2 bases and J by 5 bases, with 12 bases of the junction left unmatched.

The chain recombines TRBV4-3 with TRBJ1-5; TRBD1 aligns across 7 bases. The trim removed 2 bases at V and 6 bases at J, leaving 7 bases unmatched. Germline loops: CDR1 LGHNA, CDR2 YSLEER. The CDR3 has 15 amino acids. The CDR3 is CASSQSRQGSQPQHF. As DNA, the CDR3 is TGCGCCAGCAGCCAATCCCGACAGGGAAGTCAGCCCCAGCATTTT.

The gene calls are TRBV30 and TRBJ1-6, with TRBD1 identical over 10 bases. Trimming cost V 8 bases and J 6 bases; bases outside gene matches: 4. CDR3 length: 13 residues. Germline V gene data show CDR1 as GTSNPN and CDR2 as SVGIG (reference sequence). CDR3 loop: CAGGQGVNSPLHF. The DNA of the CDR3 is TGTGCCGGCGGACAGGGGGTTAATTCACCCCTCCACTTT.

This sequence joins TRBV15 and TRBJ1-5, with TRBD1 as a possible D gene (6 bases). Looked up from germline, CDR1 is LNHNV and CDR2 is YYDKDF (reference sequence). The ends were cut back, 3 bases at V and 1 base at J, with 13 bases in the middle. This CDR3 is built from 16 residues. CDR3 sequence reads: CATSSRQAGSNQPQHF. The CDR3 nucleotides are TGTGCCACCAGCAGTAGACAGGCAGGGAGCAATCAGCCCCAGCATTTT.